The 24 T cell receptor beta chains below come from one sample, sequenced in a study of T cell repertoires in cytomegalovirus infection. TCRdb re-derived calls from the reads in MiXCR, one entry per CDR3 protein. The sample holds 750,000 to 900,000 distinct CDR3 sequences, 25% to 35% seen once. Their recognized antigens are unknown. Sequences were derived from cultured CD8+ T cells from PBMCs, sampled from culture after CMV antigen stimulation. The receptors originated from a human donor in good health (CMV status not recorded). Some clones in this sample may be carry-over from other donors' samples.

V usage is TRBV12-3 or TRBV12-4 and J usage is TRBJ2-2, with D hard to call. Trimming shortened V by 3 bases and J by 2 bases, and 13 bases separated the two germline ends. This CDR3 is built from 16 residues. The CDR3 bases are TGTGCCAGCAGTTTGATAGGGTTCGGTAACACCGGGGAGCTGTTTTTT. Amino acid sequence: CASSLIGFGNTGELFF.

This chain uses TRBV7-6 with TRBJ2-7; D possibly uses TRBD1 or TRBD2 (6 bases each). Trimming removed 1 base at V and 2 bases at J, with 18 bases between. The CDR3 length is 17 residues. Per the germline V gene, CDR1 is SGHVS and CDR2 is FNYEAQ. CDR3 sequence: CASSLGYGGQRAYEQYF. The CDR3 bases are TGTGCCAGCAGCTTAGGGTACGGGGGCCAAAGGGCCTACGAGCAGTACTTC. The full variable domain, completed using reference TRBV7-6 and TRBJ2-7, is GAGVSQSPRYKVTKRGQDVALRCDPISGHVSLYWYRQALGQGPEFLTYFNYEAQQDKSGLPNDRFSAERPEGSISTLTIQRTEQRDSAMYRCASSLGYGGQRAYEQYFGPGTRLTVT.

The chain links TRBV3-1 to TRBJ2-1, with D tentatively TRBD2 (6 bases). The CDR3 is 17 amino acids. Germline lookup yields CDR1 LGHDT and CDR2 YNNKEL (reference sequence). The V gene lost 0 bases and the J gene lost 2 bases, with 14 bases spanning the gap. Here the CDR3 reads CASSQELGLLAYNEQFF. As DNA, the CDR3 is TGTGCCAGCAGCCAAGAATTGGGACTCCTAGCCTACAATGAGCAGTTCTTC.

This clonotype was detected only a few times. The chain joins TRBV27 to TRBJ1-5, with D possibly matching TRBD1 (5 bases). V gave up 4 bases and J gave up 3 bases, with 10 bases separating them. Germline V gene sequence: CDR1 MNHEY, CDR2 SMNVEV (reference sequence). CDR3 length: 14 amino acids. The CDR3 DNA is TGTGCCAGCAGTTATACAGGTATCAATCAGCCCCAGCATTTT. Its translation: CASSYTGINQPQHF.

This clonotype was counted only a few times. The V and J genes are TRBV7-6 and TRBJ2-3; the match to TRBD1 covers 9 bases. The CDR3 length is 18 residues. Looked up from germline, CDR1 is SGHVS and CDR2 is FNYEAQ. V was clipped by 4 bases and J by 2 bases; unmatched bases: 13. The CDR3, as DNA: TGTGCCAGCAGCTGGCGGGACAGGGATCCCCCCTACACAGATACGCAGTATTTT. Translated: CASSWRDRDPPYTDTQYF. The entire variable domain, with the rest obtained from reference TRBV7-6 and TRBJ2-3, is as follows: GAGVSQSPRYKVTKRGQDVALRCDPISGHVSLYWYRQALGQGPEFLTYFNYEAQQDKSGLPNDRFSAERPEGSISTLTIQRTEQRDSAMYRCASSWRDRDPPYTDTQYFGPGTRLTVL.

The chain employs TRBV27 and TRBJ1-5; D may be TRBD1 (6 bases). V was shortened by 7 bases and J by 2 bases, with 18 bases between the two germline ends. The CDR3 sequence is 16 residues long. CDR1 and CDR2 (germline): MNHEY, SMNVEV (reference sequence). Here the CDR3 reads CASNRGHPAGNQPQHF. DNA of the CDR3: TGTGCCAGCAATCGGGGGCACCCTGCGGGCAATCAGCCCCAGCATTTT.

This chain uses TRBV5-4 with TRBJ1-2; tentative D call: TRBD1 (5 bases). The germline gives CDR1 SGHNT, CDR2 YYREEE (reference sequence). CDR3 length: 16 residues. V lost 0 bases, J lost 1 base, and 13 bases lay in between. CDR3 in DNA: TGTGCCAGCAGCTTGGCCAGGGAACGGGGTAACTATGGCTACACCTTC. This codes for CASSLARERGNYGYTF.

The chain carries TRBV5-1 and TRBJ2-1; 12 positions agree with TRBD2. After removal of 3 bases from V and 0 bases from J, the junction contained 4 bases not matched to a gene. CDR1 and CDR2 (germline): SGHRS, YFSETQ. The CDR3 totals 17 residues. The DNA for the CDR3 is TGCGCCAGCAGCTACCCTAGCGGGGGGGCCTCCTACAATGAGCAGTTCTTC. Residues: CASSYPSGGASYNEQFF.

The V call is TRBV7-7, the J call TRBJ1-2, with D perhaps matching TRBD1 (5 bases). There are 12 residues in the CDR3. Per germline, CDR1 SSHAT and CDR2 FNYEAQ (reference sequence). DNA of the CDR3: TGTGCTAATCTCGCAGGGTTCTATGGCTACACCTTC. The encoded protein is CANLAGFYGYTF.

The rearrangement links TRBV7-6 to TRBJ1-1; D unresolved. Germline values: CDR1 SGHVS, CDR2 FNYEAQ. The CDR3 is made up of 15 amino acids. The V end was cut by 2 bases, the J end by 4 bases, with 14 bases between. In DNA, the CDR3 is TGTGCCAGCAGCTTACCCCGAATTAGTCTCACTGAAGCTTTCTTT. Translation gives CASSLPRISLTEAFF.

This clonotype was seen just once. One junction end disagrees with the germline gene, perhaps due to a read error. The V and J genes are TRBV7-9 and TRBJ2-7, with unresolved D. The germline V gene encodes CDR1 SEHNR and CDR2 FQNEAQ (reference sequence). The CDR3 length is 14 residues. The CDR3 DNA follows: TGTACCAGCAGCTTACCTTCGTCGGCCTACGAGCAGTACTTC. This translates into CTSSLPSSAYEQYF.

This clonotype was counted only a few times. The CDR3 loop reads CASSLGWRAQETQYF. Written as DNA, the CDR3 is TGCGCCAGCAGCCTCGGTTGGAGGGCACAGGAGACCCAGTACTTC. The chain employs TRBV4-3 and TRBJ2-5, with D tentatively TRBD2 (6 bases). The germline V and J ends were trimmed by 4 bases and 5 bases, with 17 bases remaining between them. The CDR3 loop spans 15 amino acids. Germline CDR1 and CDR2: LGHNA and YSLEER.

The chain has TRBV7-2 and TRBJ1-1, with D unresolved. CDR1 SGHTA and CDR2 FQGNSA come from the germline V gene. With 7 bases removed from V and 9 bases from J, the gap between germline ends came to 18 bases. CDR3 length: 13 residues. CDR3 loop: CASTYSGMGKAFF. Here the CDR3 DNA reads TGTGCCAGCACCTATAGCGGCATGGGTAAAGCTTTCTTT.

This clonotype was observed a handful of times. The rearrangement links TRBV7-9 to TRBJ2-1, with a weak D call TRBD1 (6 bases). The CDR3 contains 15 residues. The V and J ends lost 5 bases and 4 bases respectively, with 15 bases between them. Germline CDR1 is SEHNR and CDR2 is FQNEAQ (reference sequence). The DNA for the CDR3 is TGTGCCAGCAGCAGTAAGGGGACACTGTACAATGAGCAGTTCTTC. The encoded protein is CASSSKGTLYNEQFF.

This clonotype was recorded at least ten times. This chain uses TRBV6-6 with TRBJ1-1; D is undetermined. CDR1 MNHNY and CDR2 SVGAGI come from the germline V gene (reference sequence). The CDR3 is 12 residues long. Trimming left V 4 bases short and J 8 bases short, with 11 bases between. The chain's CDR3 is CASSSPGGEAFF. CDR3 nucleotide sequence: TGTGCCAGCAGTTCCCCGGGAGGGGAAGCTTTCTTT.

Concerning this clonotype: A much more abundant neighbour one base away suggests this may be a read error. The chain couples TRBV7-9 to TRBJ1-2; possibly TRBD1 for D (5 bases). The CDR3 sequence is 13 residues long. The germline V gene encodes CDR1 SEHNR and CDR2 FQNEAQ (reference sequence). CDR3 sequence reads: CASSNRQNYSYTF. DNA of the CDR3: TGTGCCAGCAGCAACCGACAGAACTATAGCTACACCTTC.

The rearrangement joins TRBV13 to TRBJ2-4; tentatively, D is TRBD1 (6 bases). The germline V and J ends were trimmed by 3 bases and 6 bases, with 9 bases remaining between them. The CDR3 runs 13 residues. The germline gives CDR1 PRHDT, CDR2 FYEKMQ (reference sequence). The CDR3: CASSLGRGNIQYF. CDR3 sequence (DNA): TGTGCCAGCAGCTTGGGCAGGGGAAACATTCAGTACTTC. The full variable domain, completed using reference TRBV13 and TRBJ2-4, is AAGVIQSPRHLIKEKRETATLKCYPIPRHDTVYWYQQGPGQDPQFLISFYEKMQSDKGSIPDRFSAQQFSDYHSELNMSSLELGDSALYFCASSLGRGNIQYFGAGTRLSVL.

This clonotype was seen more than once but under ten times. V gene TRBV29-1 combines with J gene TRBJ1-2; maybe TRBD1 (6 bases). The CDR3 is made up of 12 amino acids. V was trimmed by 2 bases and J by 2 bases, leaving 6 bases between them. Germline V CDR1 and CDR2: SQVTM, ANQGSEA. As DNA, the CDR3 is TGCAGCGTTGAAAGGGGGAACTATGGCTACACCTTC. As protein: CSVERGNYGYTF.

In this sample, this clonotype turned up many times. The chain couples TRBV12-3 or TRBV12-4 to TRBJ2-1, with 13 bases fitting TRBD2. Unmatched junction bases numbered 21, after V lost 2 bases and J lost 5 bases. This CDR3 spans 22 amino acids. CDR3 nucleotides: TGTGCCAGCAGTTTATCCCTTATAGGACTAGCGGGGGCGTTGGGGGAAGACAATGAGCAGTTCTTC. This sequence encodes CASSLSLIGLAGALGEDNEQFF.

This chain uses TRBV6-6 with TRBJ1-3; possibly TRBD1 for D (5 bases). This CDR3 region has 16 residues. V was cut by 2 bases and J by 4 bases, with 15 bases left in between. Germline-derived CDR1 and CDR2 are MNHNY and SVGAGI (reference sequence). The CDR3 DNA follows: TGTGCCAGCAGTTACAGCGGCGAGGGGTACGGAAACACCATATATTTT. Its translation: CASSYSGEGYGNTIYF.

The chain joins TRBV7-9 to TRBJ1-1, with TRBD1 identical over 8 bases. Germline assignment: CDR1 SEHNR and CDR2 FQNEAQ (reference sequence). The CDR3 runs to 15 residues. J gave up 2 bases and V 7 bases, and 9 bases lay outside the gene matches. CDR3 sequence reads: CASTSWTGTNTEAFF. For the CDR3, the DNA is TGTGCCAGCACCTCCTGGACAGGGACAAACACTGAAGCTTTCTTT.

A few counts support this clonotype. The rearrangement joins TRBV2 to TRBJ2-1, with 9 nucleotides matching TRBD2. V gave up 5 bases and J gave up 5 bases; unmatched junction bases: 13. CDR1 and CDR2 from the germline V gene are SNHLY and FYNNEI. The CDR3 totals 17 residues. The CDR3 DNA reads as TGTGCCAGCAGTTACCCCGGGACTAGCAGCCGAAACAATGAGCAGTTCTTC. This translates into CASSYPGTSSRNNEQFF.

This clonotype came up a few times. The chain couples TRBV7-9 to TRBJ1-4; D ambiguous. Germline V gives CDR1 SEHNR, CDR2 FQNEAQ (reference sequence). The CDR3 sequence is 14 residues long. Between the trimmed V and J ends, which lost 5 bases and 1 base, there was a span of 8 bases. The CDR3 reads CASSLTLTNEKLFF. CDR3 bases: TGTGCCAGCAGCCTCACATTAACTAATGAAAAACTGTTTTTT.

The chain couples TRBV27 to TRBJ2-3, with 9 bases fitting TRBD1. The trim removed 0 bases at V and 8 bases at J, leaving 15 bases unmatched. Per the germline V gene, CDR1 is MNHEY and CDR2 is SMNVEV (reference sequence). This CDR3 comprises 18 residues. This chain's CDR3 is CASSLSRRQGGRQVTQYF. The CDR3, as DNA: TGTGCCAGCAGTTTATCCCGGAGACAGGGGGGCCGTCAGGTTACGCAGTATTTT.